A single sample gave rise to the 12 T cell receptor beta chains below, sequenced in a study of persistence of HIV-infected CD4 T cells. This nonspecific control used anti-CD3/anti-CD28 bead stimulation of CD4+ T cells. CD4+ T cells upregulating both CD40 ligand and CD69 were sorted as responding cells. These receptors are not linked to any known antigen. The libraries were made with immunoSEQ version 4 in survey mode. This table comes from immunoSEQ multiplex PCR, and its TCRdb copy is limited to in-frame clones, with some not included. This sample yields roughly 43,000 clones, of which about nine tenths are seen a single time; around 2% belongs to the top ten. The sequencing here drew on CD4+ T cells sorted from PBMCs after approximately 19-hour stimulation, taken from a patient who received antiretroviral therapy. The receptors were sampled from an adult man with HIV who was CMV-seropositive.

The chain recombines TRBV5-1 with TRBJ1-1, with TRBD1 matching 8 bases. V gave up 2 bases and J gave up 7 bases; unmatched junction bases: 13. Germline V gene sequence: CDR1 SGHRS, CDR2 YFSETQ. CDR3 length equals 16 residues. CDR3 protein: CASSFSYGTGGGEAFF. Written as DNA, the CDR3 is TGCGCCAGCAGCTTCTCCTACGGGACAGGTGGTGGTGAAGCTTTCTTT. Variable domain in full (rest from reference TRBV5-1 and TRBJ1-1): KAGVTQTPRYLIKTRGQQVTLSCSPISGHRSVSWYQQTPGQGLQFLFEYFSETQRNKGNFPGRFSGRQFSNSRSEMNVSTLELGDSALYLCASSFSYGTGGGEAFFGQGTRLTVV.

The genes are TRBV5-1 and TRBJ2-7, with 7 positions matching TRBD1. The CDR3 is 15 amino acids. Per the germline V gene, CDR1 is SGHRS and CDR2 is YFSETQ. With 2 bases clipped from V and 5 bases from J, the junction kept 10 bases outside the gene matches. CDR3 DNA sequence: TGCGCCAGCAGCTTCGACAGGGCTAAAACTCACGAGCAGTACTTC. Encoded protein: CASSFDRAKTHEQYF.

The DNA of the CDR3 is TGTGCCATCAGTGAGTCCTCAGATACGCAGTATTTT. Its translation is CAISESSDTQYF. The chain carries TRBV10-3 and TRBJ2-3; D not resolved. Germline V gene data show CDR1 as ENHRY and CDR2 as SYGVKD. There are 12 residues in the CDR3. V lost 0 bases, J lost 4 bases, and 2 bases lay in between.

This chain uses TRBV5-1 with TRBJ2-7; D is tentatively TRBD1 or TRBD2 (6 bases each). CDR1 SGHRS and CDR2 YFSETQ come from the germline V gene. V lost 3 bases and J 5 bases, leaving 12 bases between the germline ends. The CDR3 length is 13 residues. The CDR3 DNA reads as TGCGCCAGCAGCTCGGGTAGGGGGGACGAGCAGTACTTC. Its protein is CASSSGRGDEQYF.

V is TRBV15 and J is TRBJ1-1; possible D gene TRBD1, 6 bases. The CDR3 totals 13 residues. Germline CDR1 and CDR2: LNHNV and YYDKDF (reference sequence). V lost 0 bases, J lost 11 bases, and 13 bases lay in between. The CDR3 spells CATSRDSRGNAFF. The CDR3, as DNA: TGTGCCACCAGCAGAGATTCGAGGGGGAACGCTTTCTTT.

The genes are TRBV28 and TRBJ1-2; the match to TRBD1 covers 9 bases. The CDR3 runs to 14 residues. With 6 bases clipped from V and 4 bases from J, the junction kept 6 bases outside the gene matches. Per the germline V gene, CDR1 is MDHEN and CDR2 is SYDVKM. The CDR3, as DNA: TGTGCCAGCAGAAAAGGACAGGGGACCTATGGCTACACCTTC. As protein: CASRKGQGTYGYTF.

This chain links TRBV7-2 with TRBJ1-2; the match to TRBD1 covers 9 bases. Germline assignment: CDR1 SGHTA and CDR2 FQGNSA. The CDR3 consists of 14 residues. Trimming took 5 bases from V and 4 from J; bases not matched to a gene: 5. CDR3 coding DNA: TGTGCCAGCAGCAGGGACAGGGTATCCTATGGCTACACCTTC. Its protein product is CASSRDRVSYGYTF.

CDR3: CASSPRQDNEQFF. The DNA of the CDR3 is TGTGCCAGCTCACCAAGACAGGACAATGAGCAGTTCTTC. The chain carries TRBV18 and TRBJ2-1; possible D gene TRBD1, 6 bases. Germline-derived CDR1 and CDR2 are KGHSH and LQKENI. CDR3 length: 13 residues. Trimming removed 2 bases from V and 5 bases from J, with 7 bases in between.

The J gene is TRBJ1-1, the V gene TRBV6-6; no definite D call. Trimming left V 7 bases short and J 11 bases short, with 17 bases between. The V gene's germline CDR1 is MNHNY and CDR2 SVGAGI (reference sequence). This CDR3 has 12 residues. The CDR3 is CASTPSVAGAFF. For the CDR3, the DNA is TGTGCCAGCACCCCTTCCGTGGCTGGTGCTTTCTTT.

The chain combines TRBV7-3 with TRBJ2-3; D might be TRBD2 (7 bases). V was clipped by 2 bases and J by 1 base, with 10 bases between them. Germline V gene data show CDR1 as SGHTA and CDR2 as FQGTGA. The CDR3 is 15 amino acids. In DNA, the CDR3 is TGTGCCAGCAGCTTAGCGGGGGCCCGCACAGATACGCAGTATTTT. This gives the protein CASSLAGARTDTQYF.

V is TRBV6-5 and J is TRBJ2-1, with TRBD2 matching 14 bases. The CDR3 is made up of 16 amino acids. Per the germline V gene, CDR1 is MNHEY and CDR2 is SVGAGI. Losses at the gene ends were 2 bases for V and 9 bases for J; bases not matched to a gene: 6. The CDR3 DNA reads TGTGCCAGCAGTTACAGACTAGCGGGGGGGCCTGGTGAGCAGTTCTTC. It encodes CASSYRLAGGPGEQFF.

The V call is TRBV5-8, the J call TRBJ1-1; D gene unclear. The CDR3 extends over 12 amino acids. Germline-derived CDR1 and CDR2 are SGHTS and YDEGEE. The ends were cut back, 3 bases at V and 1 base at J, with 4 bases in the middle. CDR3 DNA sequence: TGTGCCAGCAGCTCCAAGAACACTGAAGCTTTCTTT. Encoded protein: CASSSKNTEAFF.